A single sample gave rise to the 31 T cell receptor beta chains below, sequenced in a study of beta chain features in type 1 diabetes. The investigators reverse transcribed all of the isolated RNA, so they sequenced expressed TCRB transcripts. TCRdb keeps only in-frame clones here, not all; method: immunoSEQ multiplex PCR. The sample has under 950,000 clones, 15% to 20% seen once; the top ten hold 0.02% to 0.025%. Sequencing was done on a sample of naive CD4+ T cells from blood. The receptors stem from a woman under 30 in good health.

The chain has TRBV5-1 and TRBJ1-1; TRBD1 agrees at 7 bases. The CDR3 totals 15 residues. Germline CDR1 SGHRS, CDR2 YFSETQ. The trim removed 0 bases at V and 4 bases at J, leaving 6 bases unmatched. The CDR3 region is CASSLVAGGSTEAFF. The CDR3 bases are TGCGCCAGCAGCTTGGTAGCAGGGGGGAGCACTGAAGCTTTCTTT.

CDR3 protein: CASRPDLYSGNTIYF. Here the CDR3 DNA reads TGTGCCAGCCGCCCTGACCTATACTCTGGAAACACCATATATTTT. The chain couples TRBV5-4 to TRBJ1-3; D call uncertain. Germline loops: CDR1 SGHNT, CDR2 YYREEE (reference sequence). The V end lost 7 bases, the J end lost 0 bases, and 14 bases lay between the germline ends. The CDR3 is made up of 15 amino acids.

Only a few counts were recorded for this clone. The chain combines TRBV5-1 with TRBJ2-7; TRBD2 might be the D (6 bases). V gave up 1 base and J gave up 1 base, with 12 bases separating them. There are 15 residues in the CDR3. Germline CDR1 and CDR2: SGHRS and YFSETQ. Here the CDR3 DNA reads TGCGCCAGCAGCTTGACACTAGCAGGATCCTACGAGCAGTACTTC. Amino acid sequence: CASSLTLAGSYEQYF. Full variable domain (remainder filled in from reference TRBV5-1 and TRBJ2-7): KAGVTQTPRYLIKTRGQQVTLSCSPISGHRSVSWYQQTPGQGLQFLFEYFSETQRNKGNFPGRFSGRQFSNSRSEMNVSTLELGDSALYLCASSLTLAGSYEQYFGPGTRLTVT.

The chain combines TRBV6-5 with TRBJ2-1; 12 nucleotides align to TRBD2. The V gene's germline CDR1 is MNHEY and CDR2 SVGAGI. V shed 5 bases, J shed 8 bases, and the junction held 4 bases outside the gene matches. The CDR3 runs 14 residues. CDR3 sequence (DNA): TGTGCCAGCAGTCAACTAGCGGGAGGATATGAGCAGTTCTTC. It is translated as CASSQLAGGYEQFF.

A few counts support this clone. The V gene is TRBV7-2, the J gene TRBJ2-4, with D possibly TRBD1 on 6 matching bases. The germline CDR1 and CDR2 sequences are SGHTA and FQGNSA. V was clipped by 1 base and J by 8 bases, with 12 bases between them. This CDR3 is built from 14 residues. The CDR3 DNA is TGTGCCAGCAGCTTAGATGGGGGCCGGGACATTCAGTACTTC. Amino acids: CASSLDGGRDIQYF.

The V gene is TRBV6-6, the J gene TRBJ2-7; 14 bases align to TRBD2. CDR1 and CDR2 from the germline V gene are MNHNY and SVGAGI (reference sequence). J lost 2 bases, V lost 6 bases, and 6 bases had no gene match. There are 16 residues in the CDR3. The CDR3 DNA reads TGTGCCAGCAGCGGGACTAGCGGGAGTAGAACCTACGAGCAGTACTTC. Amino acids: CASSGTSGSRTYEQYF.

Only one count was recorded for this clone. This chain uses TRBV7-2 with TRBJ1-2; D might be TRBD1 (6 bases). V dropped 6 bases and J dropped 7 bases, with 21 bases sitting between them. Germline CDR1 reads SGHTA; CDR2 reads FQGNSA. The CDR3 has 15 amino acids. CDR3 residues: CASRSPGQPDPGYTF. As DNA, the CDR3 is TGTGCCAGCAGATCACCCGGACAGCCCGACCCTGGCTACACCTTC.

V gene TRBV7-8 combines with J gene TRBJ2-1; 7 bases are shared with TRBD2. The CDR3 consists of 15 residues. The germline CDR1 and CDR2 sequences are SGHVS and FQNEAQ. V lost 7 bases and J lost 0; bases outside the gene matches: 6. The chain's CDR3 is CASTTRTSSYNEQFF. CDR3 nucleotide sequence: TGTGCCAGCACCACAAGGACTAGCTCCTACAATGAGCAGTTCTTC.

The genes are TRBV10-3 and TRBJ2-3; D tentatively reads TRBD1 or TRBD2 (5 bases each). The CDR3 is 14 amino acids. V dropped 6 bases and J dropped 5 bases, with 15 bases sitting between them. Germline lookup yields CDR1 ENHRY and CDR2 SYGVKD. The chain's CDR3 is CAIRGTTQGDTQYF. In DNA form, the CDR3 reads TGTGCCATCAGGGGGACGACTCAGGGAGATACGCAGTATTTT.

The rearrangement joins TRBV7-2 to TRBJ1-3; D is unresolved. Trimming pared 3 bases from V and 0 bases from J, leaving 6 bases between. Germline V gives CDR1 SGHTA, CDR2 FQGNSA. The CDR3 has 14 residues. The DNA for the CDR3 is TGTGCCAGCAGCTTGCTGTACTCTGGAAACACCATATATTTT. It yields the protein CASSLLYSGNTIYF.

The rearrangement uses TRBV19 and TRBJ2-2, with a tentative D call TRBD2 (6 bases). V lost 4 bases and J 4 bases, leaving 13 bases between the germline ends. The CDR3 is made up of 15 amino acids. Germline values: CDR1 LNHDA, CDR2 SQIVND (reference sequence). The CDR3 coding sequence is TGTGCCAGTAGTACCCCTAGCGTAGTCACCGGGGAGCTGTTTTTT. Translating it yields CASSTPSVVTGELFF.

The sample holds a few counts of this clone. V gene TRBV2 combines with J gene TRBJ2-2; 8 positions agree with TRBD1. This CDR3 is built from 14 residues. Germline V gene lookup returns CDR1 SNHLY and CDR2 FYNNEI. J was trimmed by 5 bases and V by 7 bases; bases with no gene match: 6. CDR3: CASKADRATGELFF. The DNA for the CDR3 is TGTGCCAGCAAAGCGGACAGGGCGACCGGGGAGCTGTTTTTT.

The chain uses TRBV7-6 and TRBJ2-7; 12 nucleotides align to TRBD1. The trim removed 5 bases at V and 6 bases at J, leaving 5 bases unmatched. Per germline, CDR1 SGHVS and CDR2 FNYEAQ. The CDR3 covers 14 residues. CDR3 DNA: TGTGCCAGCAGCATGGGACAGGGGGCTGGCGAGCAGTACTTC. This encodes CASSMGQGAGEQYF.

The rearrangement uses TRBV19 and TRBJ1-5; possibly TRBD1 for D (5 bases). This CDR3 has 15 amino acids. V lost 3 bases, J lost 6 bases, and 15 bases lay in between. The germline V gene has CDR1 LNHDA and CDR2 SQIVND (reference sequence). CDR3 in amino acids: CASSILQGAGQPQHF. CDR3 bases: TGTGCCAGTAGTATCCTCCAGGGTGCGGGTCAGCCCCAGCATTTT.

The gene calls are TRBV27 and TRBJ1-3; D possibly corresponds to TRBD1 (6 bases). The CDR3 is 15 amino acids. Trimming took 5 bases from V and 0 from J, leaving 11 bases between them. Germline CDR1 and CDR2: MNHEY and SMNVEV (reference sequence). CDR3 coding DNA: TGTGCCAGCAGTCCCACAGGGAACTCTGGAAACACCATATATTTT. This gives the protein CASSPTGNSGNTIYF.

The chain links TRBV28 to TRBJ2-3; 7 nucleotides agree with TRBD2. The CDR3 length is 18 residues. Trimming cost V 2 bases and J 6 bases; bases outside gene matches: 17. Per the germline V gene, CDR1 is MDHEN and CDR2 is SYDVKM. The CDR3, as DNA: TGTGCCAGCAGTTTAATGTGGGGAGGGTTCACATTTCAGGATACGCAGTATTTT. As protein: CASSLMWGGFTFQDTQYF.

The chain recombines TRBV9 with TRBJ2-3, with 7 bases aligning to TRBD2. V trimming: 0 bases; J trimming: 3 bases; junction bases outside the gene matches: 1. The CDR3 loop spans 14 amino acids. The germline gives CDR1 SGDLS, CDR2 YYNGEE. The CDR3 protein is CASSVAAGTDTQYF. DNA for the CDR3: TGTGCCAGCAGCGTAGCAGCGGGAACAGATACGCAGTATTTT. The full variable domain, rest sourced from reference TRBV9 and TRBJ2-3, is DSGVTQTPKHLITATGQRVTLRCSPRSGDLSVYWYQQSLDQGLQFLIQYYNGEERAKGNILERFSAQQFPDLHSELNLSSLELGDSALYFCASSVAAGTDTQYFGPGTRLTVL.

This clone was seen more than once but under ten times. V is TRBV5-1 and J is TRBJ2-3; possible D gene TRBD2, 6 bases. The V end lost 7 bases, the J end lost 0 bases, and 12 bases lay between the germline ends. The CDR3 is made up of 14 amino acids. Germline-derived CDR1 and CDR2 are SGHRS and YFSETQ. The CDR3 spells CASDEGTSTDTQYF. In DNA, the CDR3 is TGCGCCAGCGACGAGGGGACTAGCACAGATACGCAGTATTTT. The full variable domain, its missing parts supplied by reference TRBV5-1 and TRBJ2-3, is KAGVTQTPRYLIKTRGQQVTLSCSPISGHRSVSWYQQTPGQGLQFLFEYFSETQRNKGNFPGRFSGRQFSNSRSEMNVSTLELGDSALYLCASDEGTSTDTQYFGPGTRLTVL.

The rearrangement links TRBV2 to TRBJ1-1; 8 bases line up with TRBD1. This CDR3 has 15 amino acids. The V gene's germline CDR1 is SNHLY and CDR2 FYNNEI. The J segment lost 1 base and the V segment lost 6 bases, leaving 7 bases of the junction unmatched. The CDR3 sequence is CASSPRTGRNTEAFF. The DNA for the CDR3 is TGTGCCAGCAGCCCCCGGACAGGGCGGAACACTGAAGCTTTCTTT.

The chain employs TRBV5-5 and TRBJ2-7, with D possibly being TRBD2 (5 bases). The CDR3 totals 14 residues. Trimming took off 0 bases at V and 3 bases at J, with 10 bases between the two ends. Per the germline V gene, CDR1 is SGHKS and CDR2 is YYEKEE (reference sequence). The CDR3 sequence is CASSLGNGVYEQYF. The CDR3 DNA reads as TGTGCCAGCAGCTTGGGGAACGGGGTCTACGAGCAGTACTTC.

This clone has just a few counts. The J gene is TRBJ2-5, the V gene TRBV18, with D perhaps matching TRBD1 or TRBD2 (5 bases each). Trimming removed 3 bases at V and 2 bases at J, with 13 bases between. The CDR3 sequence is 15 residues long. The germline CDR1 and CDR2 sequences are KGHSH and LQKENI. This CDR3 reads CASSPVGVRQETQYF. CDR3 nucleotides: TGTGCCAGCTCACCTGTGGGGGTTCGGCAAGAGACCCAGTACTTC.

This clone was seen more than once but under ten times. The V gene is TRBV5-4, the J gene TRBJ2-3; the D gene is possibly TRBD2 (5 bases). CDR1 SGHNT and CDR2 YYREEE come from the germline V gene (reference sequence). The CDR3 runs 14 residues. V lost 4 bases to trimming and J lost 4 bases, with 13 bases between them. CDR3 nucleotide sequence: TGTGCCAGCAGCGCCCAAGAGGGCCCAGATACGCAGTATTTT. Encoded protein: CASSAQEGPDTQYF.

The chain uses TRBV18 and TRBJ2-5; 7 nucleotides line up with TRBD2. Germline V gene data show CDR1 as KGHSH and CDR2 as LQKENI. V lost 1 base and J lost 7; bases outside the gene matches: 9. This CDR3 region has 15 residues. The CDR3 sequence is CASSPRAAGDGTQYF. Here the CDR3 DNA reads TGTGCCAGCTCACCACGGGCGGCGGGAGACGGGACCCAGTACTTC.

The chain joins TRBV10-3 to TRBJ2-4, with D perhaps assigned TRBD1 or TRBD2 (5 bases each). Germline CDR1 is ENHRY and CDR2 is SYGVKD. CDR3 length equals 16 residues. V lost 3 bases, J lost 1 base, and 13 bases lay in between. CDR3 nucleotides: TGTGCCATCAGTGACGAGGGGAGAGTTGCCAAAAACATTCAGTACTTC. It yields the protein CAISDEGRVAKNIQYF.

The rearrangement uses TRBV5-4 and TRBJ2-7, with D uncertain. The ends were cut back, 4 bases at V and 1 base at J, with 9 bases in the middle. The CDR3 runs 13 residues. Germline V gene lookup returns CDR1 SGHNT and CDR2 YYREEE (reference sequence). CDR3 protein: CASSARFSYEQYF. The DNA for the CDR3 is TGTGCCAGCAGCGCCAGGTTTTCCTACGAGCAGTACTTC. The whole variable domain, filled in from reference TRBV5-4 and TRBJ2-7, reads ETGVTQSPTHLIKTRGQQVTLRCSSQSGHNTVSWYQQALGQGPQFIFQYYREEENGRGNFPPRFSGLQFPNYSSELNVNALELDDSALYLCASSARFSYEQYFGPGTRLTVT.

This clone occurred once. V usage is TRBV27 and J usage is TRBJ2-7; 7 bases fit TRBD1. Unmatched junction bases numbered 5, after V lost 5 bases and J lost 1 base. This CDR3 spans 14 amino acids. Germline CDR1 MNHEY, CDR2 SMNVEV (reference sequence). CDR3 sequence reads: CASSTRDRSYEQYF. The CDR3 nucleotides read TGTGCCAGCAGTACCCGGGACAGATCCTACGAGCAGTACTTC.

The V gene is TRBV2, the J gene TRBJ2-5; the match to TRBD1 covers 7 bases. Trimming at V came to 6 bases and at J to 0 bases, leaving 4 bases not matched to a gene. Per germline, CDR1 SNHLY and CDR2 FYNNEI. This CDR3 is built from 14 residues. The chain's CDR3 is CASRRDRDQETQYF. Written as DNA, the CDR3 is TGTGCCAGCAGAAGAGACAGGGACCAAGAGACCCAGTACTTC.

This clone occurred a few times. The chain links TRBV7-3 to TRBJ2-3; D gene unclear. The V and J ends lost 1 base and 6 bases respectively, with 8 bases between them. The CDR3 runs to 13 residues. Germline V gene lookup returns CDR1 SGHTA and CDR2 FQGTGA. In DNA, the CDR3 is TGTGCCAGCAGCTTAAGTAAAGGGGATACGCAGTATTTT. This gives the protein CASSLSKGDTQYF.

The table lists this clone with a few counts. V is TRBV7-2 and J is TRBJ2-1; D may be TRBD1 (6 bases). The ends were cut back, 3 bases at V and 1 base at J, with 10 bases in the middle. Germline V gene data show CDR1 as SGHTA and CDR2 as FQGNSA. The CDR3 is made up of 15 amino acids. The CDR3 here is CASSFTQGSYNEQFF. The CDR3 coding sequence is TGTGCCAGCAGCTTTACACAGGGTTCCTACAATGAGCAGTTCTTC.

The chain has TRBV7-2 and TRBJ2-7; D remains unclear. Germline assignment: CDR1 SGHTA and CDR2 FQGNSA. Between the trimmed V and J ends, which lost 2 bases and 4 bases, there was a span of 18 bases. The CDR3 runs 16 residues. The DNA for the CDR3 is TGTGCCAGCAGCTTATCCCCCGCACTTGTCTATTACGAGCAGTACTTC. Its protein is CASSLSPALVYYEQYF.

The chain uses TRBV2 and TRBJ2-3; D is undetermined. The CDR3 has 13 residues. The germline V gene has CDR1 SNHLY and CDR2 FYNNEI. Trimming pared 8 bases from V and 8 bases from J, leaving 17 bases between. The CDR3 sequence is CASRGTAVVTQYF. The CDR3 DNA is TGTGCCAGCCGAGGCACTGCTGTTGTTACGCAGTATTTT.